This T cell receptor (beta chain) came from a study of OX40 agonist ivuxolimab in advanced cancers. Produced via immunoSEQ multiplex PCR; TCRdb's table is partial and in-frame only. Seen here are about 64,000 clones, 80% to 90% observed once, and the top ten hold around 2.8%. Germline V gene lookup returns CDR1 SEHNR and CDR2 FQNEAQ (reference sequence). V lost 1 base to trimming and J lost 6 bases, with 18 bases between them. This CDR3 contains 16 residues. The clonotype originates from an adult with an advanced solid tumor such as melanoma, head and neck, liver or kidney cancer. The gene calls are TRBV7-9 and TRBJ2-5; D unclear. This specimen consisted of CD4+ or CD8+ T cells sorted from blood, obtained in a trial of the OX40 agonist ivuxolimab. The CDR3 reads CASSLGLSSDTKTQYF. The CDR3 region has the DNA TGTGCCAGCAGCTTAGGACTCTCCAGCGACACGAAGACCCAGTACTTC. Full variable domain (outside the CDR3, taken from reference TRBV7-9 and TRBJ2-5): DTGVSQNPRHKITKRGQNVTFRCDPISEHNRLYWYRQTLGQGPEFLTYFQNEAQLEKSRLLSDRFSAERPKGSFSTLEIQRTEQGDSAMYLCASSLGLSSDTKTQYFGPGTRLLVL.